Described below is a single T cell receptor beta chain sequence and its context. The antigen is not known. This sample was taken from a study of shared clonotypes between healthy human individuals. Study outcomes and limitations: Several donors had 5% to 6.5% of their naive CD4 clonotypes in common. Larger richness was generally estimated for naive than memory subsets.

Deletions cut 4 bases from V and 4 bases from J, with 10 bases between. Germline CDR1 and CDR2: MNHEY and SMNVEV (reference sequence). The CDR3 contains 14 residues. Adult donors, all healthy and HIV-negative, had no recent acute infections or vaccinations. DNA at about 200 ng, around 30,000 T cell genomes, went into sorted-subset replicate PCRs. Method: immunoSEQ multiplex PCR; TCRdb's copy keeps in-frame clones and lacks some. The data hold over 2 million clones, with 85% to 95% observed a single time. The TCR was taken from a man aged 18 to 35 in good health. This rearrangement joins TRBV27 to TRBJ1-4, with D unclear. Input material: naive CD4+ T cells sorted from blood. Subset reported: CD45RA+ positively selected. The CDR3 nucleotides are TGTGCCAGCAGTTGGACGGTCCGTAATGAAAAACTGTTTTTT. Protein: CASSWTVRNEKLFF.